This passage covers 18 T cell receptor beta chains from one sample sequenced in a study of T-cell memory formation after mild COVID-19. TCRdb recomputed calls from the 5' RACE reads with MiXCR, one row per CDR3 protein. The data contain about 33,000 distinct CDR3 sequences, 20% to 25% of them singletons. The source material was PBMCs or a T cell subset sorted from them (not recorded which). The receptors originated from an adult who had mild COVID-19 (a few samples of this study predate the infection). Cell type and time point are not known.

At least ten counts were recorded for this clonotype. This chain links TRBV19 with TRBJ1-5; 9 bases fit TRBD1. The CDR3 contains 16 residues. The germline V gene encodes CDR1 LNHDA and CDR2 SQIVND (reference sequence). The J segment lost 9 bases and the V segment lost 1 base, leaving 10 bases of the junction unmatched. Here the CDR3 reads CASSIGGGTGLRPQHF. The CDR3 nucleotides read TGTGCCAGTAGTATAGGAGGCGGGACAGGGCTTCGGCCCCAGCATTTT. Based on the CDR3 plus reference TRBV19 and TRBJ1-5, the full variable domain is DGGITQSPKYLFRKEGQNVTLSCEQNLNHDAMYWYRQDPGQGLRLIYYSQIVNDFQKGDIAEGYSVSREKKESFPLTVTSAQKNPTAFYLCASSIGGGTGLRPQHFGDGTRLSIL.

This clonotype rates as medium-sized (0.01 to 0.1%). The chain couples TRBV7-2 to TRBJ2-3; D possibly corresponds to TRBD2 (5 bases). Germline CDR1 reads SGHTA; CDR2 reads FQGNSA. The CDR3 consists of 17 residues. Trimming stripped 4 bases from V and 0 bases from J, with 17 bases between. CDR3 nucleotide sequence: TGTGCCAGCAGCTCACAAGGACTTCTTCGGAGCACAGATACGCAGTATTTT. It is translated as CASSSQGLLRSTDTQYF.

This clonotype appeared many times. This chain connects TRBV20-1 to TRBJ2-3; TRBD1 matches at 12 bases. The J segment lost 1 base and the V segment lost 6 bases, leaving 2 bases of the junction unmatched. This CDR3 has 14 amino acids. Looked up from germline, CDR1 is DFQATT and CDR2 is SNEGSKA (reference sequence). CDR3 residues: CSARDRGRTDTQYF. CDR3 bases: TGCAGTGCCAGGGACAGGGGGCGCACAGATACGCAGTATTTT.

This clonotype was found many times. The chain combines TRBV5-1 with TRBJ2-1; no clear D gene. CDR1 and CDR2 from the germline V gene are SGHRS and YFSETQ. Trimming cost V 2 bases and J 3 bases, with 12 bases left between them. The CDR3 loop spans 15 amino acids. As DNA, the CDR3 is TGCGCCAGCAGCTTTGCTGGAGCGAACTACAATGAGCAGTTCTTC. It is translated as CASSFAGANYNEQFF.

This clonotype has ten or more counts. The CDR3 nucleotides are TGTGCCAGCAGCTTAAGGACTAAAGGGTACAATGAGCAGTTCTTC. This encodes CASSLRTKGYNEQFF. J is TRBJ2-1 and V is TRBV11-3, with a tentative D call TRBD2 (6 bases). V was shortened by 2 bases and J by 4 bases, with 12 bases between the two germline ends. The CDR3 is 15 residues long. Germline CDR1 SGHNT, CDR2 YENEEA. Supplemented by reference TRBV11-3 and TRBJ2-1, the full variable domain reads EAGVVQSPRYKIIEKKQPVAFWCNPISGHNTLYWYLQNLGQGPELLIRYENEEAVDDSQLPKDRFSAERLKGVDSTLKIQPAELGDSAVYLCASSLRTKGYNEQFFGPGTRLTVL.

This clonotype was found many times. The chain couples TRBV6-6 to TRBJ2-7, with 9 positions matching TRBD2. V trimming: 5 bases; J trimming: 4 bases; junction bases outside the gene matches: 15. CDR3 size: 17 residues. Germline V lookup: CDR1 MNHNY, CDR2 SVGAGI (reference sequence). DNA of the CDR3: TGTGCCAGCAGTACCGGGACAATTAGCGGGAGTGGTTACGAGCAGTACTTC. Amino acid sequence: CASSTGTISGSGYEQYF.

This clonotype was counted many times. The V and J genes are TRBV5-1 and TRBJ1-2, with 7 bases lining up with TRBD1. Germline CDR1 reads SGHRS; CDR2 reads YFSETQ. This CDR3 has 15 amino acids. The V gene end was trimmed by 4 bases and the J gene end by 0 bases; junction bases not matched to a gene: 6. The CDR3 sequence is CASSLGDSSNYGYTF. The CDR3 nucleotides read TGCGCCAGCAGCCTGGGGGACAGTTCTAACTATGGCTACACCTTC.

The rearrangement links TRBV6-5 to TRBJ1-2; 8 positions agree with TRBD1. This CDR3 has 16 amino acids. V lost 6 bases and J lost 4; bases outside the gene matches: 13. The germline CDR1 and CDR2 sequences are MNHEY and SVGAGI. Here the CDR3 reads CASSNLGQGLSYGYTF. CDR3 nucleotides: TGTGCCAGCAGCAACCTAGGACAGGGCCTCTCCTATGGCTACACCTTC.

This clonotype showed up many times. The CDR3 loop reads CASRLSETQYF. The CDR3 DNA reads TGTGCCAGCAGGCTAAGCGAGACCCAGTACTTC. The chain joins TRBV7-2 to TRBJ2-5; D gene uncertain. Germline values: CDR1 SGHTA, CDR2 FQGNSA. V was pared by 6 bases and J by 5 bases, with 7 bases between. The CDR3 totals 11 residues.

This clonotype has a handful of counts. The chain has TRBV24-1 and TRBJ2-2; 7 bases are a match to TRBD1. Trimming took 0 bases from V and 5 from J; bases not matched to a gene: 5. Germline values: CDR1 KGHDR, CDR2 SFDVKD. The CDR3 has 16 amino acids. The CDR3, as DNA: TGTGCCACCAGTGATTTGCGACAGGGCGTTACCGGGGAGCTGTTTTTT. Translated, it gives CATSDLRQGVTGELFF.

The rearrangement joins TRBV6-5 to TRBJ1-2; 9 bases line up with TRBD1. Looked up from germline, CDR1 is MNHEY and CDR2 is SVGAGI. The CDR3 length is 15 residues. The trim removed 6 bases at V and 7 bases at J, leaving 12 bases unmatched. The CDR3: CASSLTGTGSSGYTF. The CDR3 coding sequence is TGTGCCAGCAGCCTTACCGGGACAGGGTCGAGTGGCTACACCTTC.

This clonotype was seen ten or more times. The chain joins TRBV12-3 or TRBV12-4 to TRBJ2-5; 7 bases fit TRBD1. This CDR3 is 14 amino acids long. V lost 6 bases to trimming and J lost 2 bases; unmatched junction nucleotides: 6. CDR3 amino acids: CASSQRDRQETQYF. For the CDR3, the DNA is TGTGCCAGCAGCCAGAGGGACAGACAAGAGACCCAGTACTTC.

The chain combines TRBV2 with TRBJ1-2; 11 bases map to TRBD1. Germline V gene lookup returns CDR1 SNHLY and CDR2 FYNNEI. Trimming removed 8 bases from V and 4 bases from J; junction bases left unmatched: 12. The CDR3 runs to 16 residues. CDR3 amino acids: CASRRDRGSGAYGYTF. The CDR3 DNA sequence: TGTGCCAGCCGACGGGACAGGGGGTCGGGAGCCTATGGCTACACCTTC.

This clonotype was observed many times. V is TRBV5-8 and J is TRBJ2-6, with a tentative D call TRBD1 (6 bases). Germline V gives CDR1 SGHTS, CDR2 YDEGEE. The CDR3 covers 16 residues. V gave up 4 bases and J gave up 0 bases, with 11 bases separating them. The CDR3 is CASSPGQFSGANVLTF. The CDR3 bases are TGTGCCAGCAGCCCAGGACAGTTCTCTGGGGCCAACGTCCTGACTTTC.

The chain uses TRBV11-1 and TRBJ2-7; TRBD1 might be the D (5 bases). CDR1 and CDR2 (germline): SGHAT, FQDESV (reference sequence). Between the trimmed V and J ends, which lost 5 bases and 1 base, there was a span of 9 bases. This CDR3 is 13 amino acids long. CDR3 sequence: CASSRTFSYEQYF. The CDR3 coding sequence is TGTGCCAGCAGCCGGACATTTTCCTACGAGCAGTACTTC.

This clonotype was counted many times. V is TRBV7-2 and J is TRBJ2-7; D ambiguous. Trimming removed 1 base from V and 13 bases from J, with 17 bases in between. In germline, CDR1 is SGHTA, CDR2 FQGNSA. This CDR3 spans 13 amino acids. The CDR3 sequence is CASSLGPRQPPYF. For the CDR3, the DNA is TGTGCCAGCAGCTTAGGACCCCGGCAACCTCCATACTTC. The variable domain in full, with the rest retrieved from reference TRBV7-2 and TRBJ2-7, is GAGVSQSPSNKVTEKGKDVELRCDPISGHTALYWYRQSLGQGLEFLIYFQGNSAPDKSGLPSDRFSAERTGGSVSTLTIQRTQQEDSAVYLCASSLGPRQPPYFGPGTRLTVT.

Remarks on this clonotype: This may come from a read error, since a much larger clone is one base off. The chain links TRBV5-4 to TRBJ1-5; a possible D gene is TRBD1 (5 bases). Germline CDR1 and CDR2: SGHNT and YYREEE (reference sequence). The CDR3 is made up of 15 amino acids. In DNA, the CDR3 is TGTGCCAGAAGCTTGGACGGCGCCCATGGGGGGCCCCAGCATTTT. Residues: CARSLDGAHGGPQHF.

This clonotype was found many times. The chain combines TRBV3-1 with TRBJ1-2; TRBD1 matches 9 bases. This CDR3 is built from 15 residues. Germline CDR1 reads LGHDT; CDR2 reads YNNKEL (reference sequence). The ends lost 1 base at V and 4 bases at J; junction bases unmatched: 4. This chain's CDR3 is CASSQGTGASYGYTF. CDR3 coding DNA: TGTGCCAGCAGCCAAGGGACAGGGGCAAGCTATGGCTACACCTTC.